These T cell receptor beta chains were read from a single sample in a study of a mutant IDH1 vaccine in newly diagnosed glioma. Produced via immunoSEQ multiplex PCR; TCRdb's table is partial and in-frame only. The table includes tens of thousands of clones, about nine tenths detected once. These TCRs are of unknown antigen specificity. This specimen was PBMCs, taken from a glioma patient whose treatment included an IDH1 peptide vaccine. Source of these receptors: a man aged 40-50 years with glioma. Both conserved end residues are trimmed from each CDR3.

j_gene	len	v_gene	CDR3aa
TRBJ2-7	13	TRBV6-5	ASGAPSGGNYEQY
TRBJ2-5	11	TRBV6-5	ASRQGVQETQY
TRBJ2-6	16	TRBV6-1	ASSGAGQLNSGANVLT
TRBJ2-1	13	TRBV10-3	AIRPGQVRVNEQF
TRBJ2-7	12	TRBV11-2	ASSLGHSSYEQY
TRBJ2-5	13	TRBV5-1	ASSFDRGQGETQY
TRBJ2-7	14	TRBV28	ASSPRSAGGFYEQY
TRBJ1-4	14	TRBV9	ASSVGVGQGGEKLF
TRBJ2-7	14	TRBV7-9	ASSLGWDRSSYEQY
TRBJ2-1	13	TRBV27	ASSQAGVGHNEQF
TRBJ1-1	9	TRBV13	ASSLGVGAF
TRBJ2-3	13	TRBV5-1	ASSLGALGTDTQY
TRBJ2-5	13	TRBV4-2	ASSQVLAVQETQY
TRBJ1-5	12	TRBV28	ASSLYSGNQPQH
TRBJ2-7	14	TRBV6-4	ASSDSDSGVLYEQY
TRBJ2-3	14	TRBV5-4	ASSLAGYGRTFTQY
TRBJ1-1	12	TRBV18	ASSPSTGYTEAF
TRBJ1-5	14	TRBV6-1	ASSEGRGQFNQPQH
TRBJ2-4	14	TRBV9	ASSVGAWSTKNIQY
TRBJ1-5	11	TRBV7-8	ASSLDRPQPQH
TRBJ2-1	14	TRBV5-1	ASSQETVSSYNEQF
TRBJ2-7	12	TRBV5-4	ASSATTGGYEQY
TRBJ2-1	13	TRBV14	ASSQVLAGYNEQF
TRBJ2-7	11	TRBV7-8	ASSYQRSREQY
TRBJ1-1	12	TRBV6-5	ASSGIDSNTEAF
TRBJ1-2	13	TRBV2	ASSERWIENYGYT
TRBJ2-7	13	TRBV19	ASSISRTGFGEQY
TRBJ2-1	14	TRBV7-2	ASSLPRTSGRPQQF
TRBJ2-2	11	TRBV28	ASSTRNTGELF
TRBJ2-3	13	TRBV4-2	ASSQSGRDTDTQY
TRBJ2-3	14	TRBV5-1	ASSPGLAGGSDTQY
TRBJ1-2	11	TRBV6-5	ASSYSRGSGYT
TRBJ2-5	13	TRBV7-9	ASSLARASGETQY
TRBJ1-5	11	TRBV18	ASSPRDNQPQH
TRBJ2-5	9	TRBV14	ASSQEETQY
TRBJ2-7	11	TRBV11-3	ASSLSGRHEQY
TRBJ2-1	12	TRBV7-2	ASSLNQGSNEQF
TRBJ2-7	11	TRBV5-6	ASSLDTRYEQY
TRBJ2-2	13	TRBV7-2	ASGTYRGGTGELF
TRBJ2-1	13	TRBV6-6	ASSYSSDSSNEQF
TRBJ1-5	14	TRBV27	ASSLSRVRGNQPQH
TRBJ2-1	13	TRBV9	ASSVGSSVYNEQF
TRBJ1-4	14	TRBV11-2	ASSPAALTGPEKLF
TRBJ2-1	11	TRBV11-2	ASSLGRKYEQF
TRBJ2-7	11	TRBV5-1	ASRSGQSYEQY
TRBJ1-1	12	TRBV7-8	ASSLQAMNTEAF
TRBJ1-2	15	TRBV6-1	ASSVRTDRIANYGYT
TRBJ1-2	14	TRBV23-1	ASSHARYTGSYGYT
TRBJ2-7	12	TRBV5-1	ASSPRGEAYEQY
TRBJ2-7	9	TRBV7-9	ASSLGDEQY
TRBJ2-7	11	TRBV5-4	ASSRSGWEEQY
TRBJ2-7	10	TRBV5-1	ASSLSREEQY
TRBJ2-3	14	TRBV5-4	ASSSRSGGFTDTQY
TRBJ2-7	11	TRBV6-1	ASTLDRAGEQY